This TCR beta chain was identified in a study of cytomegalovirus exposure and HLA in healthy donors. Trimming cost V 6 bases and J 0 bases; bases outside gene matches: 6. The CDR3 spans 15 residues. The germline gives CDR1 SQVTM, CDR2 ANQGSEA. Findings of the study overall: A missense variant in DCLRE1C was later tied to TCR beta V- and J-gene trimming.

The PCR contained 60 Vbeta and 13 Jbeta primers. Some clones are missing from TCRdb's copy, which holds only in-frame ones; the method was immunoSEQ multiplex PCR. The specimen's table records about 60,000 clones. For this clone: No antigen is known for it.

Sequencing used PBMCs. The clonotype comes from a boy between 5 and 17 years old in good health and CMV-seronegative. The chain has TRBV29-1 and TRBJ2-2, with 8 bases aligning to TRBD2. The CDR3 bases are TGCAGCGTGGGGCCACTAGCGGCGAACACCGGGGAGCTGTTTTTT. Its translation: CSVGPLAANTGELFF.